This TCR beta chain was documented in a study of blood T cells in healthy people across ages. Whole-study context: Per every two T cells, about one barcoded beta molecule was captured by template switching. Findings of the study overall: Observed TCR beta diversity per million T cells went down as age went up. This fall followed a roughly linear course with age.

With a J-beta primer mix and a sample-barcoded 5' primer, a second PCR ran about 7 to 12 cycles. Every cDNA was tagged by a template-switch adaptor with 12 random nucleotides. In TCRdb, the 5' RACE reads were re-called with MiXCR into one record per CDR3 protein. The sample has about 770,000 distinct CDR3 sequences; around 45% are singletons. Points on this clonotype: The target antigen is unknown.

Sample: blood. The clonotype originates from a man in his 60s in good health.

The CDR3 is CASSQNRGQPQHF. The DNA for the CDR3 is TGCGCCAGCAGCCAAAACAGGGGACAGCCCCAGCATTTT. The J gene is TRBJ1-5, the V gene TRBV4-1, with 7 bases fitting TRBD1. CDR3 length: 13 amino acids. Germline V gene sequence: CDR1 MGHRA, CDR2 YSYEKL. With 2 bases clipped from V and 7 bases from J, the junction kept 2 bases outside the gene matches.